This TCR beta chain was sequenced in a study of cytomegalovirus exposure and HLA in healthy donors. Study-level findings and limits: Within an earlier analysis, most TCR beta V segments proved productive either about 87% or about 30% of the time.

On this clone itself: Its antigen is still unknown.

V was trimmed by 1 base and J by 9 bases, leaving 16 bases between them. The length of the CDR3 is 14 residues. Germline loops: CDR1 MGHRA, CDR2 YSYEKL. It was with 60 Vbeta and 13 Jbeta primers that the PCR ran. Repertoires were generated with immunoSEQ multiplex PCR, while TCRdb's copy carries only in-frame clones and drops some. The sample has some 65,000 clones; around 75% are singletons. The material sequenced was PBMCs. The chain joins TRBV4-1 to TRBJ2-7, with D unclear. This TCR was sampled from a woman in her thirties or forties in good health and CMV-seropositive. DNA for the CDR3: TGCGCCAGCAGCCAAGTCGGTGCTCTACGAGGGCAGTACTTC. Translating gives CASSQVGALRGQYF.